Each of the 25 T cell receptor beta chains below was sequenced from the same sample in a study of cytomegalovirus exposure and HLA in healthy donors. It was with 60 Vbeta and 13 Jbeta primers that the PCR ran. Sequenced by immunoSEQ multiplex PCR; TCRdb stores in-frame clones only, minus some. The table has some 120,000 clones, around 74% seen once. Sequences were obtained from PBMCs. The receptors shown here come from a man between 40 and 49 years old in good health and CMV-seropositive.

J is TRBJ2-5 and V is TRBV19; TRBD2 is a possible D gene (6 bases). The CDR3 is 16 amino acids. Looked up from germline, CDR1 is LNHDA and CDR2 is SQIVND (reference sequence). Trimming took off 5 bases at V and 3 bases at J, with 19 bases between the two ends. CDR3 bases: TGTGCCAGTAGTCTCGAGGGACTTCGGGGGAAAGAGACCCAGTACTTC. This codes for CASSLEGLRGKETQYF. The full variable domain, in which reference TRBV19 and TRBJ2-5 provide the parts outside the CDR3, is DGGITQSPKYLFRKEGQNVTLSCEQNLNHDAMYWYRQDPGQGLRLIYYSQIVNDFQKGDIAEGYSVSREKKESFPLTVTSAQKNPTAFYLCASSLEGLRGKETQYFGPGTRLLVL.

V gene TRBV6-5 combines with J gene TRBJ2-3; tentatively, D is TRBD2 (6 bases). CDR3 size: 14 residues. The V gene's germline CDR1 is MNHEY and CDR2 SVGAGI. V lost 8 bases to trimming and J lost 0 bases, with 12 bases between them. The CDR3 region has the DNA TGTGCCAGCGTCCGTGGGGGGAGCACAGATACGCAGTATTTT. Residues: CASVRGGSTDTQYF.

This chain uses TRBV4-2 with TRBJ2-2; 10 bases agree with TRBD1. The CDR3 spans 16 residues. V shed 0 bases, J shed 6 bases, and the junction held 4 bases outside the gene matches. CDR1 is LGHNA and CDR2 is YNFKEQ in the germline V gene. The CDR3 is CASSQEGTGEPGELFF. CDR3 sequence (DNA): TGTGCCAGCAGCCAAGAAGGGACAGGGGAGCCCGGGGAGCTGTTTTTT.

This clone appeared a few times. The chain links TRBV28 to TRBJ1-6; D is perhaps TRBD1 (6 bases). The V gene's germline CDR1 is MDHEN and CDR2 SYDVKM. V was pared by 10 bases and J by 6 bases, with 16 bases between. The CDR3 spans 14 residues. The CDR3 DNA is TGTGCCATACACCAGGCGGGGGCTAATTCACCCCTCCACTTT. This translates into CAIHQAGANSPLHF.

This clone was observed a few times. V usage is TRBV5-1 and J usage is TRBJ1-2, with TRBD1 matching over 8 bases. V trimming: 4 bases; J trimming: 5 bases; junction bases outside the gene matches: 7. The length of the CDR3 is 14 residues. From germline, CDR1 is SGHRS and CDR2 YFSETQ. CDR3 sequence: CASSPGQGKYGYTF. The DNA of the CDR3 is TGCGCCAGCAGCCCCGGACAGGGCAAATATGGCTACACCTTC.

As concerns this clone: This specimen includes other DNA sequences encoding the same CDR3. The rearrangement links TRBV7-9 to TRBJ2-5, with D maybe TRBD1 (5 bases). This CDR3 is built from 13 residues. V was trimmed by 6 bases and J by 1 base, leaving 9 bases between them. CDR1 SEHNR and CDR2 FQNEAQ come from the germline V gene (reference sequence). This CDR3 is CASSRDSQETQYF. CDR3 nucleotide sequence: TGTGCCAGCAGTCGTGACAGCCAAGAGACCCAGTACTTC.

This sequence joins TRBV29-1 and TRBJ2-1; TRBD2 aligns across 8 bases. The CDR3 has 14 residues. V was clipped by 4 bases and J by 3 bases; unmatched bases: 5. Germline V gene lookup returns CDR1 SQVTM and CDR2 ANQGSEA. CDR3 bases: TGCAGCGTTGTTTCCGGGAGGGACTACAATGAGCAGTTCTTC. Its translation is CSVVSGRDYNEQFF.

The chain recombines TRBV18 with TRBJ2-7; tentatively, D is TRBD2 (6 bases). The CDR3 is made up of 12 amino acids. The germline CDR1 and CDR2 sequences are KGHSH and LQKENI. The germline V and J ends were trimmed by 4 bases and 6 bases, with 10 bases remaining between them. The CDR3 loop reads CASSLLGGEQYF. In DNA, the CDR3 is TGTGCCAGCTCACTGCTGGGGGGCGAGCAGTACTTC.

The chain employs TRBV11-3 and TRBJ2-7, with TRBD2 identical over 12 bases. This CDR3 contains 14 residues. The V gene end was trimmed by 3 bases and the J gene end by 6 bases; junction bases not matched to a gene: 3. CDR1 is SGHNT and CDR2 is YENEEA in the germline V gene. Here the CDR3 DNA reads TGTGCCAGCAGCTTCGGACTAGCGGGGCCCGAGCAGTACTTC. It encodes CASSFGLAGPEQYF.

This clone was found a few times. The V and J genes are TRBV6-1 and TRBJ2-7, with TRBD2 matching over 7 bases. The V segment lost 3 bases and the J segment 2 bases; nucleotides outside the gene matches: 4. This CDR3 is built from 14 residues. Germline assignment: CDR1 MNHNS and CDR2 SASEGT. The CDR3 DNA sequence: TGTGCCAGCAGTGATTACGCGGGGGCCTACGAGCAGTACTTC. Translating gives CASSDYAGAYEQYF.

The chain couples TRBV7-9 to TRBJ1-2, with TRBD1 identical over 8 bases. Germline trimming cut 4 bases from V and 6 bases from J; bases unmatched to any gene: 1. The CDR3 is 12 residues long. Germline V CDR1 and CDR2: SEHNR, FQNEAQ (reference sequence). The chain's CDR3 is CASSWGQDGYTF. CDR3 bases: TGTGCCAGCAGCTGGGGACAGGATGGCTACACCTTC.

The V call is TRBV9, the J call TRBJ2-2; 12 bases line up with TRBD2. The V gene's germline CDR1 is SGDLS and CDR2 YYNGEE. After removal of 4 bases from V and 4 bases from J, the junction contained 5 bases not matched to a gene. The CDR3 spans 16 residues. The CDR3 DNA sequence: TGTGCCAGCAGCAAGACTAGCGGGAGAAGCACCGGGGAGCTGTTTTTT. Protein: CASSKTSGRSTGELFF.

V gene TRBV7-2 combines with J gene TRBJ1-5, with D perhaps TRBD1 (5 bases). Germline loops: CDR1 SGHTA, CDR2 FQGNSA. V was cut by 2 bases and J by 1 base, with 12 bases left in between. The CDR3 sequence is 16 residues long. The CDR3 reads CASSLTGFLSNQPQHF. As DNA, the CDR3 is TGTGCCAGCAGCTTAACAGGATTCTTAAGCAATCAGCCCCAGCATTTT.

This sequence joins TRBV4-1 and TRBJ1-5, with D possibly being TRBD1 (5 bases). Germline CDR1 and CDR2: MGHRA and YSYEKL. V lost 0 bases, J lost 9 bases, and 15 bases lay in between. The CDR3 extends over 15 amino acids. The CDR3: CASSQESTFRAPQHF. The CDR3, as DNA: TGCGCCAGCAGCCAAGAAAGTACTTTCAGGGCGCCCCAGCATTTT.

The chain combines TRBV9 with TRBJ2-5; a weak D match, TRBD1 (5 bases). The DNA end favors TRBJ2-7, so the J call may be wrong. The CDR3 is 14 residues long. Germline CDR1 and CDR2: SGDLS and YYNGEE. The CDR3 sequence is CASSVAHQGLEQYF. CDR3 coding DNA: TGTGCCAGCAGCGTAGCCCACCAGGGCCTCGAGCAGTACTTC.

This clone was detected a few times. This chain connects TRBV2 to TRBJ2-3; no firm D call. This CDR3 comprises 15 residues. Germline CDR1 SNHLY, CDR2 FYNNEI. V was trimmed by 5 bases and J by 3 bases, leaving 15 bases between them. The CDR3 sequence: CASSLTWQVTDTQYF. CDR3 nucleotides: TGTGCCAGCAGTCTCACTTGGCAGGTTACAGATACGCAGTATTTT.

This clone was seen a few times. J is TRBJ2-1 and V is TRBV29-1; D ambiguous. Germline V gene lookup returns CDR1 SQVTM and CDR2 ANQGSEA. V dropped 6 bases and J dropped 2 bases, with 23 bases sitting between them. There are 17 residues in the CDR3. The CDR3 coding sequence is TGCAGCGTCCTCACTCTGAGGAGCCTCGCTACCTACAATGAGCAGTTCTTC. This codes for CSVLTLRSLATYNEQFF.

V usage is TRBV28 and J usage is TRBJ2-2, with a weak D call TRBD2 (7 bases). Germline CDR1 and CDR2: MDHEN and SYDVKM. V was clipped by 0 bases and J by 3 bases, with 14 bases between them. The CDR3 has 17 residues. In DNA form, the CDR3 reads TGTGCCAGCAGTTTATGGGGGCGGGGGCATGACACCGGGGAGCTGTTTTTT. Translating it yields CASSLWGRGHDTGELFF.

This chain links TRBV5-1 with TRBJ1-2; possible D gene TRBD1, 5 bases. The CDR3 contains 13 residues. V lost 8 bases to trimming and J lost 3 bases, with 14 bases between them. Germline CDR1 reads SGHRS; CDR2 reads YFSETQ. The CDR3 DNA sequence: TGCGCCAGTACATGGGGGGGAGACTATGGCTACACCTTC. This codes for CASTWGGDYGYTF. Full variable domain (missing parts from reference TRBV5-1 and TRBJ1-2): KAGVTQTPRYLIKTRGQQVTLSCSPISGHRSVSWYQQTPGQGLQFLFEYFSETQRNKGNFPGRFSGRQFSNSRSEMNVSTLELGDSALYLCASTWGGDYGYTFGSGTRLTVV.

The chain has TRBV2 and TRBJ2-7; 7 nucleotides match TRBD1. Germline-derived CDR1 and CDR2 are SNHLY and FYNNEI. The trim removed 7 bases at V and 2 bases at J, leaving 5 bases unmatched. The CDR3 contains 13 residues. CDR3 protein: CASTEDRTYEQYF. CDR3 nucleotide sequence: TGTGCCAGCACTGAGGACAGGACCTACGAGCAGTACTTC. Complete variable domain (other parts from reference TRBV2 and TRBJ2-7): EPEVTQTPSHQVTQMGQEVILRCVPISNHLYFYWYRQILGQKVEFLVSFYNNEISEKSEIFDDQFSVERPDGSNFTLKIRSTKLEDSAMYFCASTEDRTYEQYFGPGTRLTVT.

This clone was recorded a few times. This rearrangement joins TRBV4-1 to TRBJ1-2, with TRBD1 identical over 9 bases. Germline V gives CDR1 MGHRA, CDR2 YSYEKL. Trimming removed 3 bases from V and 5 bases from J; junction bases left unmatched: 1. CDR3 length: 13 amino acids. The CDR3 here is CASSQDRGYGYTF. The CDR3 nucleotides read TGCGCCAGCAGCCAGGACAGGGGATATGGCTACACCTTC.

The chain couples TRBV6-1 to TRBJ1-2; tentatively, D is TRBD1 (5 bases). The CDR3 has 15 residues. V lost 5 bases to trimming and J lost 5 bases, with 18 bases between them. The germline V gene encodes CDR1 MNHNS and CDR2 SASEGT. The CDR3 DNA is TGTGCCAGCAGTACCGTCGCACAGGAAAGATATGGCTACACCTTC. Translated: CASSTVAQERYGYTF.

V usage is TRBV28 and J usage is TRBJ1-4, with D possibly matching TRBD1 (5 bases). Between the trimmed V and J ends, which lost 1 base and 4 bases, there was a span of 10 bases. The germline V gene encodes CDR1 MDHEN and CDR2 SYDVKM. This CDR3 is 15 amino acids long. Written as DNA, the CDR3 is TGTGCCAGCAGTTTATCCCCCGGGGGTAATGAAAAACTGTTTTTT. Its protein is CASSLSPGGNEKLFF. Complete variable domain (other parts from reference TRBV28 and TRBJ1-4): DVKVTQSSRYLVKRTGEKVFLECVQDMDHENMFWYRQDPGLGLRLIYFSYDVKMKEKGDIPEGYSVSREKKERFSLILESASTNQTSMYLCASSLSPGGNEKLFFGSGTQLSVL.

The chain joins TRBV7-2 to TRBJ1-3; D might be TRBD1 (6 bases). CDR3 length: 16 amino acids. The V end lost 3 bases, the J end lost 0 bases, and 12 bases lay between the germline ends. The germline CDR1 and CDR2 sequences are SGHTA and FQGNSA. This CDR3 reads CASSFDRRSSGNTIYF. The DNA for the CDR3 is TGTGCCAGCAGCTTCGACAGGCGAAGCTCTGGAAACACCATATATTTT.

This clone occurred a few times. J is TRBJ2-7 and V is TRBV9, with 7 bases fitting TRBD2. The ends lost 3 bases at V and 7 bases at J; junction bases unmatched: 7. The CDR3 loop spans 13 amino acids. Germline-derived CDR1 and CDR2 are SGDLS and YYNGEE. The CDR3 DNA sequence: TGTGCCAGCAGCGCTCTCCTTAGCGGGGAGCAGTACTTC. This encodes CASSALLSGEQYF.